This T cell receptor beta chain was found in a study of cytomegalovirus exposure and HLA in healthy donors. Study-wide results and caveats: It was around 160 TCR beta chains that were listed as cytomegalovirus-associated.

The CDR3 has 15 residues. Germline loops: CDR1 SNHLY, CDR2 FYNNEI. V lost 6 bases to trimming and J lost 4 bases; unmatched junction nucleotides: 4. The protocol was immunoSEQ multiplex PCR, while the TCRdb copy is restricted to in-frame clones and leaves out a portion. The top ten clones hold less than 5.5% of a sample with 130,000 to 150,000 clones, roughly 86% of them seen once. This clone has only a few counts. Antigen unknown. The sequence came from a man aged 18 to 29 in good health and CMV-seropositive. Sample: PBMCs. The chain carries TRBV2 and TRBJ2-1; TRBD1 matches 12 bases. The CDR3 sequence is CASRGDRGPYNEQFF. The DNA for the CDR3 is TGTGCCAGCAGGGGGGACAGGGGGCCGTACAATGAGCAGTTCTTC. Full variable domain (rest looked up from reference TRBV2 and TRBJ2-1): EPEVTQTPSHQVTQMGQEVILRCVPISNHLYFYWYRQILGQKVEFLVSFYNNEISEKSEIFDDQFSVERPDGSNFTLKIRSTKLEDSAMYFCASRGDRGPYNEQFFGPGTRLTVL.